These 28 T cell receptor beta chains share one sample of origin, sequenced in a study of CD8+CD57+ T cells in acquired aplastic anemia. Genomic DNA, the template, was used for profiling of the TCR beta VDJ and CDR3. TCRdb called the reads again in MiXCR, with one record for every CDR3 protein. The table lists approximately 57,000 distinct CDR3 sequences, approximately 52% of them singletons. Before being chosen for sequencing, patients had shown CD8+CD57+ cell expansion by flow cytometry. Source material: sorted CD4+, CD8+, or CD8+CD57+ T cells (not recorded which) from PBMCs. The receptors originated from a human donor with aplastic anemia.

This clonotype has just a few counts. The chain joins TRBV7-8 to TRBJ2-7; a weak D match, TRBD2 (6 bases). V lost 6 bases, J lost 6 bases, and 9 bases lay in between. The CDR3 extends over 11 amino acids. Germline V gives CDR1 SGHVS, CDR2 FQNEAQ. CDR3 sequence: CASRGGTEQYF. Here the CDR3 DNA reads TGTGCCAGCAGGGGGGGTACCGAGCAGTACTTC.

V is TRBV10-3 and J is TRBJ1-4; D is possibly TRBD1 (5 bases). Germline V gene sequence: CDR1 ENHRY, CDR2 SYGVKD. V was pared by 3 bases and J by 7 bases, with 12 bases between. This CDR3 contains 14 residues. This CDR3 is CAISELPGGEKLFF. The CDR3 bases are TGTGCCATCAGTGAACTTCCCGGGGGTGAAAAACTGTTTTTT.

This chain connects TRBV12-3 or TRBV12-4 to TRBJ1-1; D remains unclear. The CDR3 is made up of 15 amino acids. The V gene lost 6 bases and the J gene lost 1 base, with 15 bases spanning the gap. CDR3 region: CASSQDEGPNTEAFF. CDR3 coding DNA: TGTGCCAGCAGCCAGGATGAAGGGCCGAACACTGAAGCTTTCTTT.

This chain connects TRBV24-1 to TRBJ1-1; 7 nucleotides agree with TRBD1. Germline V CDR1 and CDR2: KGHDR, SFDVKD. The CDR3 sequence is 14 residues long. V shed 7 bases and J 3 bases; nucleotides not matched to a gene: 7. CDR3 DNA sequence: TGTGCCACCAGCGGTCAGGGGGGAGACACTGAAGCTTTCTTT. This codes for CATSGQGGDTEAFF.

This clonotype was recorded at least ten times. The V gene is TRBV6-1, the J gene TRBJ1-6; D not resolved. Trimming cost V 8 bases and J 0 bases, with 11 bases left between them. Germline loops: CDR1 MNHNS, CDR2 SASEGT. CDR3 length: 15 amino acids. The CDR3 region is CASWHISSYNSPLHF. CDR3 in DNA: TGTGCCAGCTGGCACATTAGCTCCTATAATTCACCCCTCCACTTT.

As for this clonotype: Mismatch with germline at one junction end may stem from a read error. The V and J genes are TRBV9 and TRBJ2-1; possible D gene TRBD2, 6 bases. The CDR3 loop spans 16 amino acids. Germline V gene sequence: CDR1 SGDLS, CDR2 YYNGEE. The CDR3 spells CAGSVEVGGAYSEQFF. Written as DNA, the CDR3 is TGTGCCGGCAGCGTAGAGGTGGGCGGGGCTTACAGTGAGCAGTTCTTC.

This clonotype was recorded at least ten times. The V and J genes are TRBV2 and TRBJ2-1; the D gene is possibly TRBD2 (5 bases). The CDR3 covers 17 residues. Germline V gene data show CDR1 as SNHLY and CDR2 as FYNNEI. V was clipped by 7 bases and J by 7 bases, with 26 bases between them. The CDR3 is CASTRASQPESINEQFF. The CDR3 DNA follows: TGTGCCAGCACGAGGGCTAGCCAACCTGAGTCGATAAATGAGCAGTTCTTC.

As concerns this clonotype: The final CDR3 position lacks the conserved phenylalanine or tryptophan, pointing to a likely read error. The chain couples TRBV6-5 to TRBJ2-1; D possibly corresponds to TRBD1 (6 bases). Germline assignment: CDR1 MNHEY and CDR2 SVGAGI. The V gene lost 2 bases and the J gene lost 6 bases, with 11 bases spanning the gap. This CDR3 has 14 residues. This chain's CDR3 is CASSYGDNSNEQFL. CDR3 DNA: TGTGCCAGCAGTTACGGGGACAACTCCAATGAGCAGTTCCTC.

The gene calls are TRBV29-1 and TRBJ2-2; D not resolved. The germline V gene has CDR1 SQVTM and CDR2 ANQGSEA. Between the trimmed V and J ends, which lost 6 bases and 5 bases, there was a span of 4 bases. The CDR3 covers 10 residues. This chain's CDR3 is CSVGTGELFF. CDR3 nucleotide sequence: TGCAGCGTCGGTACCGGGGAGCTGTTTTTT.

This clonotype came up many times. The rearrangement uses TRBV7-8 and TRBJ2-5; weak D call: TRBD1 (7 bases). Trimming stripped 1 base from V and 5 bases from J, with 17 bases between. The CDR3 length is 16 residues. Germline assignment: CDR1 SGHVS and CDR2 FQNEAQ. Here the CDR3 DNA reads TGTGCCAGCAGCTTAGAGGAGCAGGGGGGTAGCGAGACCCAGTACTTC. Encoded protein: CASSLEEQGGSETQYF.

The chain combines TRBV7-6 with TRBJ2-7; no clear D. The CDR3 covers 13 residues. Germline V gives CDR1 SGHVS, CDR2 FNYEAQ. The V end lost 6 bases, the J end lost 0 bases, and 9 bases lay between the germline ends. DNA for the CDR3: TGTGCCAGCAGTCCTGAGAGCTCCTACGAGCAGTACTTC. As protein: CASSPESSYEQYF.

This clonotype was seen many times. J is TRBJ1-2 and V is TRBV5-6; 7 nucleotides agree with TRBD1. Germline V lookup: CDR1 SGHDT, CDR2 YYEEEE. Unmatched junction bases numbered 6, after V lost 4 bases and J lost 6 bases. The CDR3 is 13 residues long. CDR3 bases: TGTGCCAGCAGCCCCAGGGGGAGGGATGGCTACACCTTC. The encoded protein is CASSPRGRDGYTF.

The chain combines TRBV11-2 with TRBJ2-7, with D hard to call. Germline assignment: CDR1 SGHAT and CDR2 FQNNGV. This CDR3 region has 15 residues. The germline V and J ends were trimmed by 0 bases and 2 bases, with 11 bases remaining between them. This CDR3 is CASSLDLGSTYEQYV. The CDR3 DNA sequence: TGTGCCAGCAGCTTAGACTTAGGCAGTACCTACGAGCAGTACGTC.

This clonotype was seen repeatedly, ten times or more. The chain combines TRBV4-2 with TRBJ1-1; perhaps TRBD1 as D (5 bases). This CDR3 has 15 residues. Looked up from germline, CDR1 is LGHNA and CDR2 is YNFKEQ. V lost 1 base to trimming and J lost 2 bases, with 11 bases between them. The CDR3 spells CASSQVWGTNTEAFF. The CDR3 bases are TGTGCCAGCAGCCAAGTATGGGGGACTAACACTGAAGCTTTCTTT.

The genes are TRBV15 and TRBJ1-5; D may be TRBD1 (5 bases). Germline V lookup: CDR1 LNHNV, CDR2 YYDKDF (reference sequence). This CDR3 comprises 15 residues. V lost 0 bases and J lost 3, with 9 bases in between. The CDR3 DNA follows: TGTGCCACCAGCAGAGATTGGGGGAACAATCAGCCCCAGCATTTT. Translation gives CATSRDWGNNQPQHF.

This rearrangement joins TRBV4-2 to TRBJ2-1; D is possibly TRBD1 (5 bases). The CDR3 is 13 amino acids. CDR1 LGHNA and CDR2 YNFKEQ come from the germline V gene. Deletions cut 1 base from V and 10 bases from J, with 11 bases between. CDR3 in amino acids: CASSQVAGYEQFF. DNA of the CDR3: TGTGCCAGCAGCCAAGTGGCAGGGTACGAGCAGTTCTTC.

With respect to this clonotype: A much larger clone lies one base from this, so it may be a read error. The chain has TRBV18 and TRBJ2-2; D ambiguous. This CDR3 has 12 residues. From germline, CDR1 is KGHSH and CDR2 LQKENI. The CDR3 spells CASPPFTGELFF. In DNA, the CDR3 is TGTGCCAGCCCACCTTTCACCGGGGAGCTGTTTTTT.

The chain links TRBV29-1 to TRBJ1-1, with D perhaps matching TRBD1 (5 bases). Germline lookup yields CDR1 SQVTM and CDR2 ANQGSEA. CDR3 size: 13 residues. V shed 6 bases and J shed 0 bases, with 11 bases lying between them. The CDR3 DNA sequence: TGCAGCGTCGACGGGGCTATGAACACTGAAGCTTTCTTT. This encodes CSVDGAMNTEAFF.

This clonotype was counted ten times or more. This chain joins TRBV19 and TRBJ2-7; 10 positions agree with TRBD2. Germline V gene sequence: CDR1 LNHDA, CDR2 SQIVND (reference sequence). V was pared by 6 bases and J by 3 bases, with 11 bases of the junction left unmatched. The CDR3 has 16 amino acids. Here the CDR3 reads CASSPTLAGFDYEQYF. The DNA of the CDR3 is TGTGCCAGTAGCCCAACACTAGCGGGGTTTGACTACGAGCAGTACTTC.

The chain joins TRBV10-3 to TRBJ1-2, with D unresolved. Trimming shortened V by 0 bases and J by 5 bases, and 7 bases separated the two germline ends. CDR3 size: 13 residues. CDR1 is ENHRY, CDR2 SYGVKD, per germline. CDR3 in amino acids: CAISESEGYGYTF. The CDR3 nucleotides are TGTGCCATCAGTGAGTCGGAGGGATATGGCTACACCTTC.

The table lists this clonotype with a few counts. The V and J genes are TRBV19 and TRBJ1-6; 9 bases agree with TRBD1. CDR1 is LNHDA and CDR2 is SQIVND in the germline V gene (reference sequence). CDR3 length equals 14 residues. V lost 4 bases to trimming and J lost 7 bases; unmatched junction nucleotides: 2. CDR3 nucleotides: TGTGCCAGTAGTACCGACAGGGGGAATTCACCCCTCCACTTT. Translation gives CASSTDRGNSPLHF.

V is TRBV2 and J is TRBJ2-3; D unclear. The CDR3 has 14 residues. Trimming shortened V by 6 bases and J by 3 bases, and 13 bases separated the two germline ends. Germline CDR1 and CDR2: SNHLY and FYNNEI. The CDR3 reads CASRRTWGTDTQYF. CDR3 nucleotide sequence: TGTGCCAGCAGAAGGACGTGGGGAACAGATACGCAGTATTTT.

The table lists this clonotype with a few counts. The CDR3 reads CAIGTGSETQYF. CDR3 nucleotides: TGTGCCATTGGGACAGGGAGTGAGACCCAGTACTTC. The chain links TRBV24-1 to TRBJ2-5, with 9 positions matching TRBD1. Germline V gives CDR1 KGHDR, CDR2 SFDVKD. Trimming removed 11 bases from V and 5 bases from J; junction bases left unmatched: 5. The CDR3 runs 12 residues.

This chain uses TRBV24-1 with TRBJ2-7; D perhaps matches TRBD1 (6 bases). Per the germline V gene, CDR1 is KGHDR and CDR2 is SFDVKD. The CDR3 has 12 residues. V was clipped by 11 bases and J by 3 bases, with 13 bases between them. The CDR3 nucleotides are TGTGCCAGGCACAGGGAACACTACGAGCAGTACTTC. Translation: CARHREHYEQYF.

The V gene is TRBV2, the J gene TRBJ1-1; no clear D. The CDR3 sequence is 12 residues long. Germline V lookup: CDR1 SNHLY, CDR2 FYNNEI. V lost 6 bases and J lost 4, with 9 bases in between. The CDR3 region is CASSRHVTEAFF. The CDR3 nucleotides read TGTGCCAGCAGCCGACATGTCACTGAAGCTTTCTTT. Looking up the rest from reference TRBV2 and TRBJ1-1 gives the full variable domain: EPEVTQTPSHQVTQMGQEVILRCVPISNHLYFYWYRQILGQKVEFLVSFYNNEISEKSEIFDDQFSVERPDGSNFTLKIRSTKLEDSAMYFCASSRHVTEAFFGQGTRLTVV.

Of note for this clonotype: A read error may account for a junction end that differs from germline. V usage is TRBV27 and J usage is TRBJ2-7; TRBD2 is a possible D gene (5 bases). The germline gives CDR1 MNHEY, CDR2 SMNVEV (reference sequence). The CDR3 is 13 residues long. The CDR3 here is CASGLRGAYEQYF. CDR3 bases: TGTGCCAGCGGTTTACGGGGTGCCTACGAGCAGTACTTC.

V is TRBV10-3 and J is TRBJ2-1; no clear D gene. CDR1 is ENHRY and CDR2 is SYGVKD in the germline V gene. This CDR3 region has 14 residues. Trimming shortened V by 2 bases and J by 2 bases, and 7 bases separated the two germline ends. CDR3 bases: TGTGCCATCAGTGAGGCTCCGACCTACAATGAGCAGTTCTTC. Its protein is CAISEAPTYNEQFF.

The sample holds many counts of this clonotype. V usage is TRBV4-1 and J usage is TRBJ2-1; no clear D. The CDR3 has 15 residues. V lost 1 base and J 1 base, leaving 8 bases between the germline ends. Germline CDR1 is MGHRA and CDR2 is YSYEKL. The CDR3 loop reads CASSQGTDSYNEQFF. DNA of the CDR3: TGCGCCAGCAGCCAAGGGACGGATTCCTACAATGAGCAGTTCTTC.